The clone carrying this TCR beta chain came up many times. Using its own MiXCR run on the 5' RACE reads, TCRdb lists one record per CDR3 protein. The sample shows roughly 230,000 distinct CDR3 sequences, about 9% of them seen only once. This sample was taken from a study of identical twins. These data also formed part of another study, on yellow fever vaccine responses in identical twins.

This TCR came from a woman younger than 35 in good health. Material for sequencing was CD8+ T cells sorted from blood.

In DNA, the CDR3 is TGTGCCACCAGCAGCAGCGGGACACCCTTTTACGAGCAGTACTTC. Amino acid sequence: CATSSSGTPFYEQYF. J is TRBJ2-7 and V is TRBV15; D is possibly TRBD2 (7 bases). V dropped 3 bases and J dropped 4 bases, with 16 bases sitting between them. Germline loops: CDR1 LNHNV, CDR2 YYDKDF (reference sequence). The CDR3 runs 15 residues.